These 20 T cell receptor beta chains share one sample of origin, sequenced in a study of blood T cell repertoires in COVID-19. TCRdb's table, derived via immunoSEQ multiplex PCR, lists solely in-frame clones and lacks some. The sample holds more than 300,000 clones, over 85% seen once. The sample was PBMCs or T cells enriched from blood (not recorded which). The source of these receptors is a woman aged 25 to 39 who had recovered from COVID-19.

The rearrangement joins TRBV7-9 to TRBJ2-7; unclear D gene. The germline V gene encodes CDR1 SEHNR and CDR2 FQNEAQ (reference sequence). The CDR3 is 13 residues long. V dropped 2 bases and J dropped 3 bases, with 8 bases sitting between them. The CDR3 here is CASSLFTVYEQYF. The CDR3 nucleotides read TGTGCCAGCAGCTTATTCACGGTCTACGAGCAGTACTTC.

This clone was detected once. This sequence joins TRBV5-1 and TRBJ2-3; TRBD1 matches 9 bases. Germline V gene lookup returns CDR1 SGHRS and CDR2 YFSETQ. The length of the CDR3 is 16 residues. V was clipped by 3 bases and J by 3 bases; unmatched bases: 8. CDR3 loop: CASSSLGTGSTDTQYF. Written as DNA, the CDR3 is TGCGCCAGCAGCTCCTTAGGGACAGGGTCGACAGATACGCAGTATTTT. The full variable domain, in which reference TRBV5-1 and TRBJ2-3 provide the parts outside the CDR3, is KAGVTQTPRYLIKTRGQQVTLSCSPISGHRSVSWYQQTPGQGLQFLFEYFSETQRNKGNFPGRFSGRQFSNSRSEMNVSTLELGDSALYLCASSSLGTGSTDTQYFGPGTRLTVL.

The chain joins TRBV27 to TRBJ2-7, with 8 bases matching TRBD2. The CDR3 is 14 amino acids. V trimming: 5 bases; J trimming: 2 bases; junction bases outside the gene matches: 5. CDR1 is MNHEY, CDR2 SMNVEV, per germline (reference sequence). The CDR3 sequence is CASSPGRATYEQYF. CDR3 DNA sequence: TGTGCCAGCAGTCCCGGGAGGGCGACCTACGAGCAGTACTTC.

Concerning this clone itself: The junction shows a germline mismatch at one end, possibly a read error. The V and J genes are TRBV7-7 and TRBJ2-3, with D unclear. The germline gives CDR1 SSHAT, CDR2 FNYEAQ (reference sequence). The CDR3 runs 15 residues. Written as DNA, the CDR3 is TGTGCTAGCAGCTTAGCCGGCGGTAGCACAGATACGCAGTATTTT. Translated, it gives CASSLAGGSTDTQYF.

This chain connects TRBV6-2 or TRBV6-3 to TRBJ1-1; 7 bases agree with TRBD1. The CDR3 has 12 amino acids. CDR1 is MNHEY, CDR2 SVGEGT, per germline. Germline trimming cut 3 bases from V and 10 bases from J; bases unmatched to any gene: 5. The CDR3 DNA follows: TGTGCCAGCAGTTATCTTTGGACAGGAGCTTTCTTT. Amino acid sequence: CASSYLWTGAFF.

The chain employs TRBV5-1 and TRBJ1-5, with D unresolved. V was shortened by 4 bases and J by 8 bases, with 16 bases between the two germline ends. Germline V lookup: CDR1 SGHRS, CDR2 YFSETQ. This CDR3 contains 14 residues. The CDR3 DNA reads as TGCGCCAGCAGCCCGAATGGCGGTCGGGAGCCCCAGCATTTT. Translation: CASSPNGGREPQHF.

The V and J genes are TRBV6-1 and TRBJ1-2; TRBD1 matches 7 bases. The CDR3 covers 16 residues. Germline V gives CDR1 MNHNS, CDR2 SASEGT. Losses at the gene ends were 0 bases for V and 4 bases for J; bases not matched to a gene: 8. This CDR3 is CASSEADRVFSYGYTF. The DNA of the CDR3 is TGTGCCAGCAGTGAAGCAGACAGGGTTTTTTCCTATGGCTACACCTTC.

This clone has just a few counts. This CDR3 is CASSASIYSGNTIYF. In nucleotides, the CDR3 is TGTGCCAGCAGCGCCTCTATCTACTCTGGAAACACCATATATTTT. This chain uses TRBV5-5 with TRBJ1-3; the D is unclear. V was trimmed by 4 bases and J by 0 bases, leaving 11 bases between them. The CDR3 extends over 15 amino acids. Germline V gene data show CDR1 as SGHKS and CDR2 as YYEKEE (reference sequence).

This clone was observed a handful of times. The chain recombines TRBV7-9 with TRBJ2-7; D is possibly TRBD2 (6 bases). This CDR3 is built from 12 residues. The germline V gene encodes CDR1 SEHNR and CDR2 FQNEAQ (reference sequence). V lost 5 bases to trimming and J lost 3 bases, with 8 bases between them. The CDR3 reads CASSRLGYEQYF. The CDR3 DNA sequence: TGTGCCAGCAGCCGACTAGGCTACGAGCAGTACTTC.

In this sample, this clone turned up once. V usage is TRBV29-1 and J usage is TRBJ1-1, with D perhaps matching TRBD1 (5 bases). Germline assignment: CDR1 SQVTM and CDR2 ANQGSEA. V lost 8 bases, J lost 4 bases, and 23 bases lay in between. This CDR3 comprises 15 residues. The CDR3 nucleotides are TGCAGCATTATGAGTGAGTCAGGGTCCAGCACTGAAGCTTTCTTT. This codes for CSIMSESGSSTEAFF.

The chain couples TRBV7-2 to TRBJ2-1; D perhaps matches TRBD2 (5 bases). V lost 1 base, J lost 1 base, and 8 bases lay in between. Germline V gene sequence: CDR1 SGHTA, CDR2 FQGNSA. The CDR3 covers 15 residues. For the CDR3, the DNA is TGTGCCAGCAGCTTAGGGCGGGTTTCCTACAATGAGCAGTTCTTC. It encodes CASSLGRVSYNEQFF.

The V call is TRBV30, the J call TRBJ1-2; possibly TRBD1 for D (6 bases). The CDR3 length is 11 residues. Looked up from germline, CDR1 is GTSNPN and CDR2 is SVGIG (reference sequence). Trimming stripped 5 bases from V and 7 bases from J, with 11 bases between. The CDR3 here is CAWFTGPGYTF. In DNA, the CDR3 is TGTGCCTGGTTTACAGGGCCTGGCTACACCTTC. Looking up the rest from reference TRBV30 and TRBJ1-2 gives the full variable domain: SQTIHQWPATLVQPVGSPLSLECTVEGTSNPNLYWYRQAAGRGLQLLFYSVGIGQISSEVPQNLSASRPQDRQFILSSKKLLLSDSGFYLCAWFTGPGYTFGSGTRLTVV.

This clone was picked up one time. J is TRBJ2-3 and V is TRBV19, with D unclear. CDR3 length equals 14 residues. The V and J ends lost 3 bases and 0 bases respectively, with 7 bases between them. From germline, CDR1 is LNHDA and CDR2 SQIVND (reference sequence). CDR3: CASSMLISTDTQYF. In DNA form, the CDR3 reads TGTGCCAGTAGTATGTTAATTAGCACAGATACGCAGTATTTT.

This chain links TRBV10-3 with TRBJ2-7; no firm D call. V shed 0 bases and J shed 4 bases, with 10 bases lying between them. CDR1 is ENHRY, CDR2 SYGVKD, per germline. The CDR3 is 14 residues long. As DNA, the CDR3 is TGTGCCATCAGTGAGTCCGCTGGTAGATACGAGCAGTACTTC. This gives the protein CAISESAGRYEQYF.

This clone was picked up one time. Here the CDR3 DNA reads TGTGCCAGCTCAGCAAGACAGGGGGGAAACACTGAAGCTTTCTTT. Its protein product is CASSARQGGNTEAFF. The chain couples TRBV18 to TRBJ1-1, with TRBD1 identical over 9 bases. The trim removed 5 bases at V and 2 bases at J, leaving 6 bases unmatched. Germline values: CDR1 KGHSH, CDR2 LQKENI. This CDR3 comprises 15 residues.

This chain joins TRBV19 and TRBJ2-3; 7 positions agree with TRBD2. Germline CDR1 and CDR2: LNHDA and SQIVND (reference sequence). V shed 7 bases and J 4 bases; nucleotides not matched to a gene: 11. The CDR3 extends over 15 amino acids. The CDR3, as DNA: TGTGCCAGTACCCCGGGCGGGAGCTCCTCAGATACGCAGTATTTT. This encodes CASTPGGSSSDTQYF.

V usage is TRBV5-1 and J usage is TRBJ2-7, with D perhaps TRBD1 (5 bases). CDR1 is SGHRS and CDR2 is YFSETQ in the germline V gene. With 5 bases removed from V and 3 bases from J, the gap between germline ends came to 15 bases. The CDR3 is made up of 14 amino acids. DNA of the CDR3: TGCGCCAGCAGGCTGGGAAGGACAAACTACGAGCAGTACTTC. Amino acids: CASRLGRTNYEQYF.

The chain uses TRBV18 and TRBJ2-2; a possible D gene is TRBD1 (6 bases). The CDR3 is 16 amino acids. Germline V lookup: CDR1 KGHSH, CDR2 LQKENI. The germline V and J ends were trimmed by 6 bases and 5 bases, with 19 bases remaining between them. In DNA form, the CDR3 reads TGTGCCAGCTCTCCTAGGACAGATCGACCGACCGGGGAGCTGTTTTTT. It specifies CASSPRTDRPTGELFF.

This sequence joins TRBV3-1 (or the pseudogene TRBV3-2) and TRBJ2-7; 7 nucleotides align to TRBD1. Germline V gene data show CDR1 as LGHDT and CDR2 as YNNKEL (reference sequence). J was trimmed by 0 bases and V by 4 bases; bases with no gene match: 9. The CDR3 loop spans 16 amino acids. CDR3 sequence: CASSRDSGTASYEQYF. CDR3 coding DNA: TGTGCCAGCAGCCGAGACTCCGGGACAGCCTCCTACGAGCAGTACTTC.

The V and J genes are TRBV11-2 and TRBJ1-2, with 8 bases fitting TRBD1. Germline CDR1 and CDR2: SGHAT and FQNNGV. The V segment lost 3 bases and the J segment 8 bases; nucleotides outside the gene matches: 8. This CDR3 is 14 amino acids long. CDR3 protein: CASSLLTGARGYTF. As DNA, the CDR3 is TGTGCCAGCAGCTTGCTGACAGGGGCGCGCGGCTACACCTTC.